These 26 T cell receptor beta chains share one sample of origin, sequenced in a study of molecular identifiers for immune sequencing clone quantification. One entry per CDR3 protein, called by TCRdb with MiXCR from the PCR reads. The table lists hundreds of thousands of distinct CDR3 sequences, just under 20% of them singletons. The specimen sequenced was naive CD8+ T cells from blood, with Jurkat cell RNA spiked in. Regarding subset: FACS-sorted CD8+CD4-CCR7+CD45RA+ naive T cells. The receptors were sampled from a human donor in good health. Some libraries in this study had Jurkat cell RNA spiked in.

On this clonotype: This sequence may be a read error, since a much larger clone differs from it by one base. The gene calls are TRBV4-1 and TRBJ2-3; D could derive from TRBD1 or TRBD2 (5 bases each). The germline gives CDR1 MGHRA, CDR2 YSYEKL. This CDR3 spans 16 amino acids. As DNA, the CDR3 is TGCGCCAGCAGCCAACCCACAGGTCCTAGCACAGGTACGCAGTATTTT. Its translation: CASSQPTGPSTGTQYF.

The V gene is TRBV19, the J gene TRBJ1-4; maybe TRBD1 (5 bases). Trimming removed 5 bases from V and 8 bases from J, with 15 bases in between. From germline, CDR1 is LNHDA and CDR2 SQIVND (reference sequence). There are 14 residues in the CDR3. The CDR3, as DNA: TGTGCCAGTAGTCGGGACGGCACCCACGAAAAACTGTTTTTT. Translating it yields CASSRDGTHEKLFF.

This clonotype was found many times. The chain is built from TRBV12-3 or TRBV12-4 and TRBJ2-3, with 10 bases matching TRBD2. V shed 10 bases and J 3 bases; nucleotides not matched to a gene: 4. This CDR3 contains 13 residues. CDR3 amino acids: CATASGGTDTQYF. The CDR3 coding sequence is TGTGCCACCGCTAGCGGGGGTACAGATACGCAGTATTTT.

The table lists this clonotype with many counts. The chain employs TRBV11-2 and TRBJ2-1; TRBD1 matches 9 bases. CDR3 length equals 15 residues. J was trimmed by 9 bases and V by 1 base; bases with no gene match: 7. CDR1 is SGHAT and CDR2 is FQNNGV in the germline V gene. The CDR3 sequence: CASSLVGQGMSEQFF. The DNA for the CDR3 is TGTGCCAGCAGCTTAGTCGGACAGGGGATGTCTGAGCAGTTCTTC.

This clonotype was detected ten times or more. The chain recombines TRBV7-9 with TRBJ2-7, with a tentative D call TRBD2 (6 bases). CDR3 length: 16 amino acids. The V gene lost 5 bases and the J gene lost 5 bases, with 22 bases spanning the gap. CDR1 and CDR2 from the germline V gene are SEHNR and FQNEAQ (reference sequence). The CDR3 here is CASSESTGREFDEQYF. The CDR3 DNA reads as TGTGCCAGCAGCGAGAGCACCGGGAGAGAGTTTGACGAGCAGTACTTC. The full variable domain, rest sourced from reference TRBV7-9 and TRBJ2-7, is DTGVSQNPRHKITKRGQNVTFRCDPISEHNRLYWYRQTLGQGPEFLTYFQNEAQLEKSRLLSDRFSAERPKGSFSTLEIQRTEQGDSAMYLCASSESTGREFDEQYFGPGTRLTVT.

This clonotype was counted only a few times. In nucleotides, the CDR3 is TGTGCCAGCAGTTCCTCGCCGGGCTCCTACGAGCAGTACTTC. Amino acids: CASSSSPGSYEQYF. This rearrangement joins TRBV6-2 or TRBV6-3 to TRBJ2-7; D unclear. Germline assignment: CDR1 MNHEY and CDR2 SVGEGT. CDR3 length: 14 amino acids. The V gene lost 4 bases and the J gene lost 0 bases, with 10 bases spanning the gap.

The table lists this clonotype with many counts. The chain couples TRBV6-6 to TRBJ1-5; D ambiguous. This CDR3 has 13 amino acids. CDR1 MNHNY and CDR2 SVGAGI come from the germline V gene (reference sequence). Deletions cut 1 base from V and 4 bases from J, with 5 bases between. CDR3: CASSYFANQPQHF. In DNA, the CDR3 is TGTGCCAGCAGTTACTTCGCGAATCAGCCCCAGCATTTT.

Of note for this clonotype: This may arise from a read error, as a much more abundant clone is one base away. The chain is built from TRBV12-3 or TRBV12-4 and TRBJ1-1; D is ambiguous. V gave up 5 bases and J gave up 3 bases, with 13 bases separating them. This CDR3 spans 14 amino acids. CDR3 sequence: CASSPSGFDTEAFF. Written as DNA, the CDR3 is TGTGCCAGCAGTCCGTCCGGGTTCGACACTGAAGCTTTCTTT.

This clonotype was observed a single time. This could be a read error, since a much larger clone is one nucleotide away. The genes are TRBV14 and TRBJ1-1; D gene ambiguous. The ends were cut back, 3 bases at V and 7 bases at J, with 15 bases in the middle. The CDR3 consists of 14 residues. Germline CDR1 SGHDN, CDR2 FVKESK. The CDR3 protein is CASSHPYGRGEAFF. The CDR3 coding sequence is TGTGCCAGCAGCCATCCCTACGGCAGAGGTGAAGCTTTCTTT.

The gene calls are TRBV6-4 and TRBJ2-2; no firm D call. The CDR3 loop spans 14 amino acids. The V gene's germline CDR1 is MRHNA and CDR2 SNTAGT. The ends were cut back, 2 bases at V and 0 bases at J, with 4 bases in the middle. The CDR3 sequence: CASSDGPNTGELFF. The CDR3 nucleotides are TGTGCCAGCAGTGACGGTCCGAACACCGGGGAGCTGTTTTTT.

The table lists this clonotype with a few counts. In DNA form, the CDR3 reads TGTGCCTGGAGAACCGGGACAGGAGATGAAGCTTTCTTT. Translation gives CAWRTGTGDEAFF. The rearrangement uses TRBV30 and TRBJ1-1; TRBD1 matches 8 bases. J gave up 7 bases and V 3 bases, and 7 bases lay outside the gene matches. This CDR3 spans 13 amino acids. CDR1 is GTSNPN, CDR2 SVGIG, per germline (reference sequence).

Points on this clonotype: A much bigger clone sits one base away, suggesting this may be a read error. This chain links TRBV7-9 with TRBJ2-2; TRBD1 aligns across 10 bases. V lost 5 bases to trimming and J lost 6 bases; unmatched junction nucleotides: 6. This CDR3 spans 15 amino acids. From germline, CDR1 is SEHNR and CDR2 FQNEAQ (reference sequence). CDR3 sequence: CASSPGTGDAGELFF. CDR3 DNA sequence: TGTGCCAGCAGCCCCGGGACAGGGGACGCCGGGGAGCTGTTTTTT.

J is TRBJ2-7 and V is TRBV11-2; D is uncertain. This CDR3 is 14 amino acids long. CDR1 SGHAT and CDR2 FQNNGV come from the germline V gene. V was pared by 0 bases and J by 2 bases, with 8 bases between. In DNA, the CDR3 is TGTGCCAGCAGCTTAGAGGTTGTCACCTACGAGCAGTACTTC. Its protein is CASSLEVVTYEQYF.

At least ten counts were recorded for this clonotype. The rearrangement links TRBV6-5 to TRBJ2-5, with 14 nucleotides matching TRBD2. This CDR3 contains 16 residues. Germline V CDR1 and CDR2: MNHEY, SVGAGI. V shed 5 bases and J 9 bases; nucleotides not matched to a gene: 11. CDR3 DNA sequence: TGTGCCAGCAGTCCCGGGACTAGCGGGGGCGGCTTACCCCAGTACTTC. It is translated as CASSPGTSGGGLPQYF.

This clonotype has at least ten counts. The gene calls are TRBV5-1 and TRBJ2-7, with a tentative D call TRBD1 (5 bases). The germline V gene encodes CDR1 SGHRS and CDR2 YFSETQ. CDR3 length equals 14 residues. The V end was cut by 2 bases, the J end by 2 bases, with 11 bases between. The CDR3 loop reads CASSFWQGAYEQYF. The CDR3 nucleotides are TGCGCCAGCAGCTTTTGGCAGGGCGCCTACGAGCAGTACTTC.

This chain connects TRBV20-1 to TRBJ1-4; the D gene is possibly TRBD1 (5 bases). Trimming pared 0 bases from V and 8 bases from J, leaving 13 bases between. The CDR3 runs to 14 residues. Germline-derived CDR1 and CDR2 are DFQATT and SNEGSKA (reference sequence). The CDR3: CSARDIRVGEKLFF. CDR3 nucleotides: TGCAGTGCTAGAGATATCAGGGTAGGGGAAAAACTGTTTTTT.

This clonotype was recorded a few times. The chain employs TRBV12-3 or TRBV12-4 and TRBJ2-2, with D possibly matching TRBD2 (6 bases). Trimming pared 6 bases from V and 3 bases from J, leaving 17 bases between. The length of the CDR3 is 16 residues. CDR3 sequence: CASRPSARRDTGELFF. The DNA for the CDR3 is TGTGCCAGCAGACCTTCGGCTAGGAGGGACACCGGGGAGCTGTTTTTT.

There are many counts of this clonotype. The CDR3 is CASSPPPRTGERGTNEKLFF. The CDR3 DNA is TGTGCCAGCAGCCCCCCTCCCCGGACAGGGGAGAGAGGGACTAATGAAAAACTGTTTTTT. The chain uses TRBV7-8 and TRBJ1-4; 9 bases match TRBD1. Trimming took 5 bases from V and 2 from J; bases not matched to a gene: 18. The CDR3 has 20 amino acids. Germline CDR1 is SGHVS and CDR2 is FQNEAQ.

The sample holds many counts of this clonotype. The chain carries TRBV6-5 and TRBJ2-1; D gene ambiguous. The CDR3 loop spans 14 amino acids. V was pared by 2 bases and J by 4 bases, with 9 bases between. Germline V CDR1 and CDR2: MNHEY, SVGAGI. The CDR3 bases are TGTGCCAGCAGTTACACCGGTGATTACAATGAGCAGTTCTTC. This codes for CASSYTGDYNEQFF.

This clonotype was detected once. V usage is TRBV20-1 and J usage is TRBJ2-7; D assignment may be TRBD1 or TRBD2 (5 bases each). The germline V gene encodes CDR1 DFQATT and CDR2 SNEGSKA (reference sequence). The CDR3 extends over 14 amino acids. V was clipped by 4 bases and J by 3 bases, with 16 bases between them. The CDR3 is CSAKDRGSYYEQYF. The CDR3, as DNA: TGCAGTGCTAAAGACAGAGGGAGCTACTACGAGCAGTACTTC.

For this clonotype: A much larger clone differs by one base, so this may be a read error. The V and J genes are TRBV6-5 and TRBJ2-5; the D gene is possibly TRBD2 (5 bases). The germline V and J ends were trimmed by 0 bases and 0 bases, with 14 bases remaining between them. Germline CDR1 and CDR2: MNHEY and SVGAGI. The CDR3 extends over 17 amino acids. CDR3 protein: CASSYSASPRYQETQYF. CDR3 coding DNA: TGTGCCAGCAGTTACTCGGCTAGCCCCAGGTACCAAGAGACCCAGTACTTC.

This clonotype was detected a few times. The V and J genes are TRBV4-1 and TRBJ1-1; D is undetermined. V gave up 1 base and J gave up 1 base, with 13 bases separating them. This CDR3 is built from 16 residues. CDR1 and CDR2 (germline): MGHRA, YSYEKL. CDR3 DNA sequence: TGCGCCAGCAGCCAAGGGGTGGCAGAGCCGAACACTGAAGCTTTCTTT. Its protein product is CASSQGVAEPNTEAFF.

There are a few counts of this clonotype. A read error is possible here, since a much larger clone lies one base away. The chain combines TRBV7-9 with TRBJ1-4; a weak D match, TRBD1 (6 bases). The CDR3 has 16 amino acids. Germline V gene sequence: CDR1 SEHNR, CDR2 FQNEAQ (reference sequence). The V and J ends lost 1 base and 12 bases respectively, with 21 bases between them. Written as DNA, the CDR3 is TGTGCCAGCAGCTTAGTGAGGCAGGGGCTCGAAGAAGAACTGTTTTTT. Translated, it gives CASSLVRQGLEEELFF.

A note on this clonotype: A much larger clone sits a single nucleotide away, making a read error possible. The V call is TRBV30, the J call TRBJ2-3, with D unresolved. This CDR3 contains 14 residues. Per the germline V gene, CDR1 is GTSNPN and CDR2 is SVGIG (reference sequence). Trimming left V 4 bases short and J 6 bases short, with 17 bases between. The CDR3 region is CAWIGPLTGDTQYF. The DNA for the CDR3 is TGTGCCTGGATCGGACCCCTCACCGGGGATACGCAGTATTTT.

A few counts support this clonotype. V is TRBV12-3 or TRBV12-4 and J is TRBJ1-3; D gene unclear. Trimming removed 8 bases at V and 4 bases at J, with 12 bases between. The CDR3 has 13 amino acids. The CDR3 here is CASFPNVGNTIYF. For the CDR3, the DNA is TGTGCCAGCTTCCCCAACGTGGGAAACACCATATATTTT.

With respect to this clonotype: A much larger clone lies a single base off, so this may be a read error. The V and J genes are TRBV7-9 and TRBJ1-4; D unclear. The CDR3 contains 14 residues. The germline gives CDR1 SEHNR, CDR2 FQNEAQ (reference sequence). DNA for the CDR3: TGTGCCAGCAGCTCCCCGGGCTTCAATGAAAAACTGGTTTTT. Residues: CASSSPGFNEKLVF.